This T cell receptor (beta chain) was documented in a study of T cell changes during pregnancy in multiple sclerosis. The protocol was immunoSEQ multiplex PCR, while the TCRdb copy is restricted to in-frame clones and leaves out a portion. The sample lists approximately 130,000 clones, 90% to 96% occurring once. The material was peripheral blood, obtained after pregnancy. The receptor was derived from a female donor with multiple sclerosis, enrolled in a pregnancy study.

CDR3 region: CATTNDRLYEQYF. The DNA of the CDR3 is TGTGCCACCACGAACGACCGACTCTACGAGCAGTACTTC. The genes are TRBV7-9 and TRBJ2-7; no clear D gene. The CDR3 runs 13 residues. V was pared by 10 bases and J by 3 bases, with 16 bases between. The V gene's germline CDR1 is SEHNR and CDR2 FQNEAQ (reference sequence). Variable domain in full (rest from reference TRBV7-9 and TRBJ2-7): DTGVSQNPRHKITKRGQNVTFRCDPISEHNRLYWYRQTLGQGPEFLTYFQNEAQLEKSRLLSDRFSAERPKGSFSTLEIQRTEQGDSAMYLCATTNDRLYEQYFGPGTRLTVT.